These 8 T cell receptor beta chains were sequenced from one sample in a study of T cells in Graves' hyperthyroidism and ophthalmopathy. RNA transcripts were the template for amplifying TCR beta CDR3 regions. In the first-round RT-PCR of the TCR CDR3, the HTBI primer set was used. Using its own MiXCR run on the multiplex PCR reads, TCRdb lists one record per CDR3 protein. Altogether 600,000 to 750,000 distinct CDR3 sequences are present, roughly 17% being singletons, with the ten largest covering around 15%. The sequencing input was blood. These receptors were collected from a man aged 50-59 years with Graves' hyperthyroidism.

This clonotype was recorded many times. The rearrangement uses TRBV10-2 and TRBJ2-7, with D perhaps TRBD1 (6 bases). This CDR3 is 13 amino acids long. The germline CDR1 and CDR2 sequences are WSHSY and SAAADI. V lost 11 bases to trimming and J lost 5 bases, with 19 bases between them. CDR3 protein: CASTGTFDHEQYF. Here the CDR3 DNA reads TGCGCCTCTACGGGGACATTCGACCACGAGCAGTACTTC.

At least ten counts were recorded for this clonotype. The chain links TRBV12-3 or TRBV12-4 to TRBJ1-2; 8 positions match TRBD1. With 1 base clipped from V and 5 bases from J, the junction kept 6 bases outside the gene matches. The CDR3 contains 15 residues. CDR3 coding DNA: TGTGCCAGCAGTTTAGGGACAGGGTGGGGGTATGGCTACACCTTC. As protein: CASSLGTGWGYGYTF.

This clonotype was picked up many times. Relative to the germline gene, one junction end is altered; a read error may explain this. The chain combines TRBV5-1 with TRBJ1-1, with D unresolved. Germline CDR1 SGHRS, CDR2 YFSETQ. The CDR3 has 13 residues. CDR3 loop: CASSLVMNTEAFF. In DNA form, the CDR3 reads TGTGCCAGCAGTTTAGTTATGAACACTGAAGCTTTCTTT.

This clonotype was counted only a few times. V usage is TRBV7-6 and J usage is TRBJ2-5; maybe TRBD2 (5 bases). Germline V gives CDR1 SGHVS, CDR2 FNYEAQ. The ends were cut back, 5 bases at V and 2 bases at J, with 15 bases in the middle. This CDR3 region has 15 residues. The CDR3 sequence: CASSPKRLTQETQYF. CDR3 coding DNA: TGTGCCAGCAGCCCAAAACGACTAACTCAAGAGACCCAGTACTTC.

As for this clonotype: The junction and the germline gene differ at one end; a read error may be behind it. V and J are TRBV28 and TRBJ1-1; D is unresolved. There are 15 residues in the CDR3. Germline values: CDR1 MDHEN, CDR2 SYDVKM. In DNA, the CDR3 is TGTGCCGGCAGTTCGACGGACCGTCTGGCAGAGGAAGCTTTCTTT. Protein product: CAGSSTDRLAEEAFF.

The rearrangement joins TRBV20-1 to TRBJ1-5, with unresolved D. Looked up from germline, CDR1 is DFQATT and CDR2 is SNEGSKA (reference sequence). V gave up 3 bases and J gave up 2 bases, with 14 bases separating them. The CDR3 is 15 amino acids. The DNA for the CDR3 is TGCAGTGCTAGCCACACGGCAGTCCGCAATCAGCCCCAGCATTTT. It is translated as CSASHTAVRNQPQHF.

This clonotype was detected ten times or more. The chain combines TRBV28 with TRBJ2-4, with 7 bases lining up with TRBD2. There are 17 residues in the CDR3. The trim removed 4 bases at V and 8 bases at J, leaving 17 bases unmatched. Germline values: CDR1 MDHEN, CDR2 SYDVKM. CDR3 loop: CASSSPPGAGAWYIQYF. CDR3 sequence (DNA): TGTGCCAGCAGTTCCCCCCCGGGTGCGGGAGCTTGGTACATTCAGTACTTC.

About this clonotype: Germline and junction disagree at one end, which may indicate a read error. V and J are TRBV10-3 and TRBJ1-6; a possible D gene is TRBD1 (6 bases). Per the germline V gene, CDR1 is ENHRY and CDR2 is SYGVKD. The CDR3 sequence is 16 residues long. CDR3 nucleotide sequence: TGTGCCATCAGTGGAGCCAGGGGTGGAAGTAATTCACCCCTCCGCTTT. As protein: CAISGARGGSNSPLRF.